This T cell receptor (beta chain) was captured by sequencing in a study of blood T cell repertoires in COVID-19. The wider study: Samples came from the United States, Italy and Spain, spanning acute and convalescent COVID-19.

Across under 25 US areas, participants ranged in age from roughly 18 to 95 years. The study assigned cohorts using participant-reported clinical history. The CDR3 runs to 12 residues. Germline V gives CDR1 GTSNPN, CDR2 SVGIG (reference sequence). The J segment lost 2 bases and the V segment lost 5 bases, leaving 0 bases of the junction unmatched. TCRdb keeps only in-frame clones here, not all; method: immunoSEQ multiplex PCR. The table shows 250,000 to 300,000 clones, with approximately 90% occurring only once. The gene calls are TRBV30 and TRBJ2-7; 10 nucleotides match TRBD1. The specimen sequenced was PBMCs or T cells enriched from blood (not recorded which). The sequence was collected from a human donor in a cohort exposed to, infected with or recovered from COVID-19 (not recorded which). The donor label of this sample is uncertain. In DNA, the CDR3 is TGTGCCTGGGGACAGGGGGCCTACGAGCAGTACTTC. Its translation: CAWGQGAYEQYF.